Below, 21 T cell receptor beta chains from the same sample are listed, as sequenced in a study of cytomegalovirus exposure and HLA in healthy donors. The study ran its PCR with 60 Vbeta and 13 Jbeta primers. Assay: immunoSEQ multiplex PCR; the TCRdb copy retains only in-frame clones and omits some. Among about 240,000 clones listed, about four fifths were seen once. Sequences were obtained from PBMCs. The receptors stem from a middle-aged woman in good health and CMV-seropositive.

In this sample, this clone turned up a few times. V and J are TRBV5-1 and TRBJ2-2, with a tentative D call TRBD2 (6 bases). Germline CDR1 and CDR2: SGHRS and YFSETQ. V shed 3 bases and J shed 4 bases, with 16 bases lying between them. The CDR3 extends over 16 amino acids. The CDR3: CASSYAGGFSTGELFF. For the CDR3, the DNA is TGCGCCAGCAGCTACGCCGGAGGGTTTAGCACCGGGGAGCTGTTTTTT. Full variable domain (rest looked up from reference TRBV5-1 and TRBJ2-2): KAGVTQTPRYLIKTRGQQVTLSCSPISGHRSVSWYQQTPGQGLQFLFEYFSETQRNKGNFPGRFSGRQFSNSRSEMNVSTLELGDSALYLCASSYAGGFSTGELFFGEGSRLTVL.

The CDR3 spells CASSPSGGMTGELFF. CDR3 bases: TGCGCCAGCAGCCCTAGCGGGGGAATGACCGGGGAGCTGTTTTTT. The V and J genes are TRBV4-3 and TRBJ2-2; 10 positions match TRBD2. CDR3 size: 15 residues. The germline V gene encodes CDR1 LGHNA and CDR2 YSLEER. Unmatched junction bases numbered 4, after V lost 4 bases and J lost 5 bases.

The chain uses TRBV2 and TRBJ1-3; D might be TRBD1 (5 bases). The germline CDR1 and CDR2 sequences are SNHLY and FYNNEI. V shed 5 bases and J shed 4 bases, with 15 bases lying between them. The length of the CDR3 is 15 residues. The DNA of the CDR3 is TGTGCCAGCAGTCGACGAGGAGGGGCCGGAAACACCATATATTTT. Amino acids: CASSRRGGAGNTIYF.

This chain connects TRBV28 to TRBJ2-1; TRBD1 might be the D (6 bases). V lost 6 bases, J lost 5 bases, and 17 bases lay in between. Germline CDR1 reads MDHEN; CDR2 reads SYDVKM. The CDR3 length is 15 residues. The CDR3 coding sequence is TGTGCCAGCAGAGAAACAGGGAAATTTGACAATGAGCAGTTCTTC. Its protein is CASRETGKFDNEQFF.

The chain combines TRBV7-9 with TRBJ1-2; D is unclear. The CDR3 extends over 13 amino acids. Germline CDR1 and CDR2: SEHNR and FQNEAQ (reference sequence). V was pared by 1 base and J by 4 bases, with 7 bases between. CDR3 amino acids: CASSLGLVYGYTF. In nucleotides, the CDR3 is TGTGCCAGCAGCTTAGGTCTTGTCTATGGCTACACCTTC.

V usage is TRBV30 and J usage is TRBJ2-1; 13 bases are a match to TRBD2. This CDR3 has 20 residues. Germline V gives CDR1 GTSNPN, CDR2 SVGIG (reference sequence). The V segment lost 3 bases and the J segment 0 bases; nucleotides outside the gene matches: 14. The CDR3 region is CAWSDGLAGDLFSSYNEQFF. Here the CDR3 DNA reads TGTGCCTGGAGCGATGGACTAGCGGGGGACCTATTCAGCTCCTACAATGAGCAGTTCTTC.

J is TRBJ2-5 and V is TRBV19; no reliable D call. Per germline, CDR1 LNHDA and CDR2 SQIVND (reference sequence). The V gene lost 5 bases and the J gene lost 2 bases, with 9 bases spanning the gap. The CDR3 length is 13 residues. This CDR3 is CASSYKRQETQYF. CDR3 DNA sequence: TGTGCCAGTAGTTACAAGCGTCAAGAGACCCAGTACTTC.

This clone appeared a few times. The V gene is TRBV9, the J gene TRBJ2-7; possibly TRBD1 for D (5 bases). CDR3 length: 15 amino acids. The V end lost 0 bases, the J end lost 3 bases, and 13 bases lay between the germline ends. Germline loops: CDR1 SGDLS, CDR2 YYNGEE. Here the CDR3 DNA reads TGTGCCAGCAGCGTAGATCAGGGTCCCCACTACGAGCAGTACTTC. Its protein product is CASSVDQGPHYEQYF.

The genes are TRBV6-1 and TRBJ1-3; D gene unclear. The V end was cut by 1 base, the J end by 2 bases, with 12 bases between. The CDR3 runs 16 residues. Germline V gives CDR1 MNHNS, CDR2 SASEGT. The CDR3 coding sequence is TGTGCCAGCAGTGAAGGGTCATGGGCAGCTGGAAACACCATATATTTT. Protein product: CASSEGSWAAGNTIYF.

The chain carries TRBV6-5 and TRBJ2-7, with 8 bases aligning to TRBD1. CDR1 and CDR2 from the germline V gene are MNHEY and SVGAGI. The CDR3 is 14 residues long. The V segment lost 2 bases and the J segment 3 bases; nucleotides outside the gene matches: 3. The CDR3 DNA follows: TGTGCCAGCAGTTACGGGACAGGTAACTACGAGCAGTACTTC. This sequence encodes CASSYGTGNYEQYF.

V gene TRBV14 combines with J gene TRBJ1-2; no clear D gene. Trimming removed 4 bases from V and 4 bases from J, with 19 bases in between. The CDR3 consists of 16 residues. CDR1 is SGHDN, CDR2 FVKESK, per germline. CDR3 sequence: CASSRASGRFSYGYTF. In DNA form, the CDR3 reads TGTGCCAGCAGCCGGGCGAGCGGACGGTTCAGCTATGGCTACACCTTC.

With respect to this clone: Other DNA sequences in this specimen translate into the identical CDR3. This chain connects TRBV11-2 to TRBJ1-6, with 8 bases identical to TRBD1. CDR3 length: 16 amino acids. In germline, CDR1 is SGHAT, CDR2 FQNNGV. V gave up 2 bases and J gave up 8 bases; unmatched junction bases: 8. Here the CDR3 DNA reads TGTGCCAGCAGCTTATTCCCACAGACAGGGGATTCACCCCTCCACTTT. It translates to CASSLFPQTGDSPLHF. Full variable domain (outside the CDR3, taken from reference TRBV11-2 and TRBJ1-6): EAGVAQSPRYKIIEKRQSVAFWCNPISGHATLYWYQQILGQGPKLLIQFQNNGVVDDSQLPKDRFSAERLKGVDSTLKIQPAKLEDSAVYLCASSLFPQTGDSPLHFGNGTRLTVT.

The V and J genes are TRBV11-3 and TRBJ2-7; no clear D. With 1 base removed from V and 1 base from J, the gap between germline ends came to 5 bases. Germline V gene sequence: CDR1 SGHNT, CDR2 YENEEA. This CDR3 is built from 13 residues. In DNA form, the CDR3 reads TGTGCCAGCAGCTTAGTTGCGTCCTACGAGCAGTACTTC. Protein sequence: CASSLVASYEQYF. Supplemented by reference TRBV11-3 and TRBJ2-7, the full variable domain reads EAGVVQSPRYKIIEKKQPVAFWCNPISGHNTLYWYLQNLGQGPELLIRYENEEAVDDSQLPKDRFSAERLKGVDSTLKIQPAELGDSAVYLCASSLVASYEQYFGPGTRLTVT.

A single count supports this clone. V and J are TRBV5-1 and TRBJ1-4; D is unclear. Trimming took off 0 bases at V and 0 bases at J, with 6 bases between the two ends. Germline V gene data show CDR1 as SGHRS and CDR2 as YFSETQ. The CDR3 is made up of 15 amino acids. The CDR3 loop is CASSLGSATNEKLFF. The CDR3 DNA is TGCGCCAGCAGCTTGGGGTCAGCAACTAATGAAAAACTGTTTTTT.

The DNA for the CDR3 is TGTGCCAGCAGTGAATACGGGACAGGGGGCGAGACCCAGTACTTC. It is translated as CASSEYGTGGETQYF. V and J are TRBV6-1 and TRBJ2-5; 12 bases agree with TRBD1. From germline, CDR1 is MNHNS and CDR2 SASEGT. The junction had 3 bases not matched to a gene; V was cut back by 2 bases and J by 5 bases. The CDR3 runs 15 residues.

This clone occurred once. The J gene is TRBJ2-3, the V gene TRBV9; the D gene is possibly TRBD1 (5 bases). Trimming took 6 bases from V and 2 from J, leaving 16 bases between them. CDR3 length: 15 residues. Germline values: CDR1 SGDLS, CDR2 YYNGEE. CDR3 residues: CASTRAWGVTDTQYF. The CDR3 nucleotides are TGTGCCAGCACCCGCGCTTGGGGCGTCACAGATACGCAGTATTTT.

This clone has more than one count but fewer than ten. The chain joins TRBV7-9 to TRBJ2-2; D remains ambiguous. CDR1 is SEHNR and CDR2 is FQNEAQ in the germline V gene (reference sequence). The V and J ends lost 6 bases and 7 bases respectively, with 3 bases between them. The CDR3 has 10 amino acids. CDR3 bases: TGTGCCAGCAGACTCGGGGAGCTGTTTTTT. As protein: CASRLGELFF.

The chain carries TRBV6-5 and TRBJ2-5, with D perhaps TRBD2 (6 bases). The better agreement between TRBJ2-7 and the DNA end casts doubt on the J call. Germline-derived CDR1 and CDR2 are MNHEY and SVGAGI. This CDR3 has 15 residues. CDR3 nucleotides: TGTGCCAGCAGTTACGGGACTCCTTTTAAGTACGAGCAGTACTTC. Residues: CASSYGTPFKYEQYF.

V usage is TRBV2 and J usage is TRBJ2-7; weak D call: TRBD1 (5 bases). CDR3 length: 15 amino acids. Trimming removed 6 bases at V and 6 bases at J, with 21 bases between. CDR1 SNHLY and CDR2 FYNNEI come from the germline V gene. The DNA for the CDR3 is TGTGCCAGCAGGGCAGGGTCATTCAGGACCCGCGAGCAGTACTTC. Amino acid sequence: CASRAGSFRTREQYF.

The chain carries TRBV11-2 and TRBJ1-1; no definite D call. The CDR3 runs to 12 residues. The V gene's germline CDR1 is SGHAT and CDR2 FQNNGV. The V end lost 1 base, the J end lost 11 bases, and 11 bases lay between the germline ends. This chain's CDR3 is CASSLVSERAFF. The CDR3 DNA reads TGTGCCAGCAGCTTAGTTTCAGAGAGGGCTTTCTTT.

V and J are TRBV18 and TRBJ1-6; 7 positions agree with TRBD1. Trimming cost V 3 bases and J 11 bases; bases outside gene matches: 7. This CDR3 is built from 14 residues. From germline, CDR1 is KGHSH and CDR2 LQKENI. The CDR3 region has the DNA TGTGCCAGCTCACCCGACAGACAGGGAACACCCCTCCACTTT. It yields the protein CASSPDRQGTPLHF.